Below, 18 T cell receptor beta chains from the same sample are listed, as sequenced in a study of cytomegalovirus exposure and HLA in healthy donors. Primers: 60 Vbeta forward and 13 Jbeta reverse. Sequencing was performed with immunoSEQ multiplex PCR; in TCRdb, only in-frame clones are kept and a portion is missing. The sample yields roughly 150,000 clones, around 76% seen once. The sequenced sample consisted of PBMCs. The receptors come from a woman in her thirties or forties in good health and CMV-seronegative.

V and J are TRBV18 and TRBJ2-5, with 7 bases lining up with TRBD1. CDR1 KGHSH and CDR2 LQKENI come from the germline V gene. The CDR3 totals 15 residues. V shed 5 bases, J shed 1 base, and the junction held 7 bases outside the gene matches. The CDR3 loop reads CASSGDRDSQETQYF. CDR3 DNA sequence: TGTGCCAGCTCAGGGGACCGGGACAGCCAAGAGACCCAGTACTTC. The variable domain in full, completed from reference TRBV18 and TRBJ2-5, reads NAGVMQNPRHLVRRRGQEARLRCSPMKGHSHVYWYRQLPEEGLKFMVYLQKENIIDESGMPKERFSAEFPKEGPSILRIQQVVRGDSAAYFCASSGDRDSQETQYFGPGTRLLVL.

This chain uses TRBV7-2 with TRBJ2-7; 13 bases align to TRBD2. This CDR3 contains 18 residues. V lost 1 base to trimming and J lost 4 bases; unmatched junction nucleotides: 10. Looked up from germline, CDR1 is SGHTA and CDR2 is FQGNSA. This CDR3 is CASSLGQPGLAGFYEQYF. DNA for the CDR3: TGTGCCAGCAGCTTAGGACAGCCGGGACTAGCGGGATTTTACGAGCAGTACTTC. Using reference TRBV7-2 and TRBJ2-7 for the parts outside the CDR3, the full variable domain is GAGVSQSPSNKVTEKGKDVELRCDPISGHTALYWYRQSLGQGLEFLIYFQGNSAPDKSGLPSDRFSAERTGGSVSTLTIQRTQQEDSAVYLCASSLGQPGLAGFYEQYFGPGTRLTVT.

V gene TRBV4-2 combines with J gene TRBJ2-7; 8 bases agree with TRBD2. The junction had 5 bases not matched to a gene; V was cut back by 0 bases and J by 4 bases. Germline-derived CDR1 and CDR2 are LGHNA and YNFKEQ. The CDR3 has 15 amino acids. Here the CDR3 reads CASSQDIAGRYEQYF. Here the CDR3 DNA reads TGTGCCAGCAGCCAAGATATAGCGGGAAGATACGAGCAGTACTTC.

This chain connects TRBV5-1 to TRBJ2-1; TRBD2 matches 8 bases. The V segment lost 7 bases and the J segment 10 bases; nucleotides outside the gene matches: 10. The CDR3 is made up of 13 amino acids. Germline V gene data show CDR1 as SGHRS and CDR2 as YFSETQ. The CDR3 loop reads CASGKREPGEQFF. The CDR3 DNA follows: TGCGCCAGCGGGAAGCGGGAGCCGGGCGAGCAGTTCTTC.

The J gene is TRBJ2-7, the V gene TRBV5-1; the match to TRBD1 covers 9 bases. With V trimmed by 2 bases and J by 5 bases, 8 bases remained unmatched. Per germline, CDR1 SGHRS and CDR2 YFSETQ. The CDR3 contains 15 residues. The CDR3 DNA follows: TGCGCCAGCAGCTTCTCTGGACAGGGGAGGGACGAGCAGTACTTC. It specifies CASSFSGQGRDEQYF.

This clone has only a few counts. The J gene is TRBJ2-1, the V gene TRBV5-1; 8 nucleotides match TRBD2. Germline V gene data show CDR1 as SGHRS and CDR2 as YFSETQ. The CDR3 runs to 17 residues. V lost 2 bases, J lost 8 bases, and 15 bases stayed unmatched. The CDR3 nucleotides are TGCGCCAGCAGCTTAGATAGCGGGACGGTCTCTGGCCATGAGCAGTTCTTC. Amino acids: CASSLDSGTVSGHEQFF. The whole variable domain, remainder taken from reference TRBV5-1 and TRBJ2-1, is KAGVTQTPRYLIKTRGQQVTLSCSPISGHRSVSWYQQTPGQGLQFLFEYFSETQRNKGNFPGRFSGRQFSNSRSEMNVSTLELGDSALYLCASSLDSGTVSGHEQFFGPGTRLTVL.

CDR3 protein: CASRREQGTNEKLFF. The CDR3 DNA sequence: TGTGCCAGCAGGAGGGAACAGGGGACTAATGAAAAACTGTTTTTT. This chain joins TRBV2 and TRBJ1-4, with 7 nucleotides matching TRBD1. The CDR3 runs 15 residues. V lost 6 bases and J lost 2; bases outside the gene matches: 6. Germline assignment: CDR1 SNHLY and CDR2 FYNNEI.

The chain joins TRBV6-1 to TRBJ1-1; maybe TRBD1 (5 bases). The CDR3 consists of 13 residues. V was cut by 4 bases and J by 4 bases, with 10 bases left in between. CDR1 and CDR2 (germline): MNHNS, SASEGT. CDR3 DNA sequence: TGTGCCAGCAGTGCCGGGGGAACCACTGAAGCTTTCTTT. Its protein is CASSAGGTTEAFF.

This clone occurred once. This chain links TRBV28 with TRBJ2-2; 7 nucleotides line up with TRBD1. CDR3 length: 14 amino acids. After removal of 7 bases from V and 4 bases from J, the junction contained 6 bases not matched to a gene. Germline CDR1 is MDHEN and CDR2 is SYDVKM. CDR3 residues: CASNSDRVTGELFF. Written as DNA, the CDR3 is TGTGCCAGCAATTCTGACAGGGTCACCGGGGAGCTGTTTTTT.

The chain carries TRBV5-1 and TRBJ2-1; 8 positions agree with TRBD2. CDR3 length: 15 residues. Trimming at V came to 1 base and at J to 4 bases, leaving 4 bases not matched to a gene. Germline lookup yields CDR1 SGHRS and CDR2 YFSETQ. The CDR3, as DNA: TGCGCCAGCAGCTTGCAGACTAGCGAGTACAATGAGCAGTTCTTC. Residues: CASSLQTSEYNEQFF.

V is TRBV5-3 and J is TRBJ2-1; 10 bases agree with TRBD2. TRBV5-3 is classed as an ORF, of uncertain function. After removal of 0 bases from V and 8 bases from J, the junction contained 5 bases not matched to a gene. The CDR3 spans 15 residues. Written as DNA, the CDR3 is TGTGCCAGAAGCTTGGAGGATCTAGCGGGGGATGAGCAGTTCTTC. It translates to CARSLEDLAGDEQFF.

With regard to this clone: The junction shows a germline mismatch at one end, possibly a read error. The chain links TRBV7-3 to TRBJ2-1, with D maybe TRBD2 (5 bases). The CDR3 extends over 13 amino acids. Looked up from germline, CDR1 is SGHTA and CDR2 is FQGTGA. CDR3 nucleotides: TGTGCCAGCAGCTCGGACTCCCACAATGAGCAGTTCTTC. This codes for CASSSDSHNEQFF.

This clone was found a few times. The chain links TRBV28 to TRBJ1-1; D is uncertain. CDR1 MDHEN and CDR2 SYDVKM come from the germline V gene. Trimming cost V 5 bases and J 4 bases, with 5 bases left between them. The CDR3 spans 11 residues. CDR3 DNA: TGTGCCAGCAGTCGGGGCACTGAAGCTTTCTTT. It specifies CASSRGTEAFF. The full variable domain, with the rest looked up from reference TRBV28 and TRBJ1-1, is DVKVTQSSRYLVKRTGEKVFLECVQDMDHENMFWYRQDPGLGLRLIYFSYDVKMKEKGDIPEGYSVSREKKERFSLILESASTNQTSMYLCASSRGTEAFFGQGTRLTVV.

The V gene is TRBV29-1, the J gene TRBJ1-2, with D possibly being TRBD1 (6 bases). Germline lookup yields CDR1 SQVTM and CDR2 ANQGSEA. The V end was cut by 0 bases, the J end by 8 bases, with 16 bases between. The CDR3 has 14 residues. Here the CDR3 reads CSVEDGRGPVGYTF. Written as DNA, the CDR3 is TGCAGCGTTGAAGATGGGCGGGGGCCGGTGGGCTACACCTTC.

This rearrangement joins TRBV7-9 to TRBJ2-7; 10 bases line up with TRBD2. The CDR3 is made up of 19 amino acids. The junction had 18 bases not matched to a gene; V was cut back by 2 bases and J by 5 bases. Germline V gene lookup returns CDR1 SEHNR and CDR2 FQNEAQ (reference sequence). This CDR3 is CASSLLPGFSGGQGDEQYF. The CDR3 region has the DNA TGTGCCAGCAGCTTATTGCCAGGGTTTAGCGGGGGGCAAGGGGACGAGCAGTACTTC.

The chain joins TRBV28 to TRBJ2-5; TRBD2 aligns across 10 bases. Germline assignment: CDR1 MDHEN and CDR2 SYDVKM. CDR3 length: 15 amino acids. V shed 5 bases and J 7 bases; nucleotides not matched to a gene: 10. Here the CDR3 reads CASSATGTSVGTQYF. The CDR3 DNA reads TGTGCCAGCAGTGCGACCGGGACTAGCGTCGGGACCCAGTACTTC.

The chain is built from TRBV7-9 and TRBJ2-3, with TRBD2 as a possible D gene (6 bases). The CDR3 consists of 16 residues. V was cut by 1 base and J by 3 bases, with 14 bases left in between. CDR1 is SEHNR, CDR2 FQNEAQ, per germline (reference sequence). CDR3 sequence reads: CASSLVAGRGTDTQYF. In DNA form, the CDR3 reads TGTGCCAGCAGCTTAGTAGCAGGGCGGGGTACAGATACGCAGTATTTT.

The chain combines TRBV29-1 with TRBJ2-3; 7 bases line up with TRBD2. This CDR3 is 16 amino acids long. The V segment lost 4 bases and the J segment 2 bases; nucleotides outside the gene matches: 12. From germline, CDR1 is SQVTM and CDR2 ANQGSEA. The CDR3 DNA sequence: TGCAGCGTTGGGAAGGCTAGCGGTACTTCCACAGATACGCAGTATTTT. Its translation is CSVGKASGTSTDTQYF.